The rows below give T cell receptor beta chains drawn from one sample of a study of response to subunit inactivated influenza vaccine. MiXCR was run by TCRdb on the RT-PCR reads, yielding one entry per CDR3 protein. The sample carries about 650,000 distinct CDR3 sequences, 15% to 18% recorded once. The source was PBMCs from blood, collected roughly 12 days after vaccination. The receptor source for this set is a man aged 50-59 years who received an inactivated influenza vaccine. CDR3s include the opening cysteine and the closing phenylalanine or tryptophan. Each record gives: clone size, D gene, V gene, CDR3 protein. D genes are given only for firm matches. Size tells how often a clone was seen (once, few, many) or the class of an expanded clone, and some rows leave it out.

size: -; D: -; V: TRBV12-3/TRBV12-4; CDR3: CASSLSASGNTIYF
size: once; D: TRBD1; V: TRBV6-2/TRBV6-3; CDR3: CASTDRGAQPQHF
size: -; D: -; V: TRBV28; CDR3: CASNLEGNQPQHF
size: few; D: TRBD1; V: TRBV28; CDR3: CASSLERGPTGELFF
size: -; D: -; V: TRBV12-3/TRBV12-4; CDR3: CVSSLDSGRIQYF
size: few; D: TRBD1; V: TRBV5-5; CDR3: CASSLEPRQGNSYEQYF
size: -; D: TRBD1; V: TRBV7-9; CDR3: CASSFYLAGGDEQYF
size: few; D: -; V: TRBV7-9; CDR3: CASSPPWGWRIYEQYF
size: few; D: TRBD2; V: TRBV7-2; CDR3: CATLATPLTDTQYF
size: few; D: -; V: TRBV4-2; CDR3: CASSYLGRRRGGYTF
size: -; D: -; V: TRBV28; CDR3: CASSQPRRAEYGYTF
size: -; D: -; V: TRBV25-1; CDR3: CASRTEGKGYGYTF
size: many; D: -; V: TRBV5-1; CDR3: CASSLEGGQETQYF
size: -; D: -; V: TRBV20-1; CDR3: CSARDREDSSGELFF
size: -; D: -; V: TRBV5-5; CDR3: CASSVTGGRAPLHF
size: once; D: TRBD2; V: TRBV11-2; CDR3: CASSFPSGGGQSTQYF
size: few; D: -; V: TRBV5-1; CDR3: CASSSSLGGKSTDTQYF
size: many; D: -; V: TRBV15; CDR3: CATSRRVGELFF
size: once; D: -; V: TRBV3-1; CDR3: CASSSRADSPLHF
size: -; D: -; V: TRBV5-1; CDR3: CASTPLEPANYGYTF
size: -; D: -; V: TRBV12-3/TRBV12-4; CDR3: CASSLSGAARNEQFF
size: -; D: -; V: TRBV18; CDR3: CASSLNDGGVEQYF
size: -; D: TRBD2; V: TRBV9; CDR3: CASSVSGAVSLAGGPEQFF
size: -; D: -; V: TRBV28; CDR3: CASEGGSPNTQYF
size: many; D: -; V: TRBV5-1; CDR3: CASSSYGTVETQYF
size: few; D: TRBD1; V: TRBV12-3/TRBV12-4; CDR3: CASIGTGYYEQYF
size: few; D: -; V: TRBV4-3; CDR3: CASIPQLGSGANVLTF
size: -; D: TRBD2; V: TRBV7-2; CDR3: CASSLAGLAGNYEQYF
size: many; D: -; V: TRBV12-3/TRBV12-4; CDR3: CASNTGPRPEEQFF
size: few; D: TRBD2; V: TRBV9; CDR3: CASSEGLAGFYNEQFF
size: -; D: TRBD2; V: TRBV4-3; CDR3: CASSQKTSGSDTQYF
size: few; D: -; V: TRBV20-1; CDR3: CSASGGHYQETQYF
size: -; D: TRBD2; V: TRBV5-1; CDR3: CASSLESSGGPTNTQYF